This T cell receptor beta chain came from a study of identical twins. General observations from the study: Among out-of-frame alpha sequences shared by twins, low generation probability occurred in excess. Fewer insertions were carried by abundant cord blood beta clonotypes, but none was seen in memory repertoires. Modelling underestimated the level of out-of-frame TCR alpha sharing observed in monozygotic twins.

This clonotype appeared many times. The antigen is not known. A universal primer binding site was introduced by template switching. The final cDNA contained unique molecular identifiers. TCRdb reanalysed the 5' RACE reads using MiXCR and keeps one entry per CDR3 protein. The sample lists 150,000 or so distinct CDR3 sequences; approximately 3.5% were seen once. The receptor's source is a man between 18 and 35 years old in good health. The specimen was memory T cells sorted from blood.

The CDR3 is CATSRDLDNEQFF. For the CDR3, the DNA is TGTGCCACCAGCAGAGATCTGGACAATGAGCAGTTCTTC. The chain is built from TRBV15 and TRBJ2-1, with unresolved D. V lost 0 bases and J 5 bases, leaving 5 bases between the germline ends. CDR1 and CDR2 (germline): LNHNV, YYDKDF (reference sequence). The CDR3 consists of 13 residues.